This T cell receptor (beta chain) was found in a study of tissue T cells after allogeneic stem cell transplantation. Notes on the study in general: Blood and spleen captured only part of the tissue TCR repertoire.

A note on this clone: Its antigen is not known. Genes here carry mouse names. The CDR3 end lies 1 residue beyond the end of the read and is filled in from the germline J gene.

Survey-depth TCRbeta CDR3 sequencing reported V/J genes and productive frequencies. Libraries were prepared by immunoSEQ multiplex PCR; TCRdb keeps only in-frame clonotypes and omits some of them. The table records roughly 45,000 clones, around 73% of them present only once. V was clipped by 1 base and J by 4 bases, with 10 bases between them. The CDR3 has 15 residues. Germline values: CDR1 SNHLY, CDR2 FYNGKV (reference sequence). This TCR came from a pool of C57BL/6 mice in good health. The rearrangement joins TRBV3 to TRBJ2-2; D call uncertain. The sequenced material came from sorted cells pooled from one or two spleens. The CDR3 sequence is CASSLDQAGTGQLYF. The CDR3 DNA, read in part, is TGTGCCAGCAGCTTAGATCAGGCGGGCACCGGGCAGCTCTAC.